This TCR beta chain was found in a study of shared clonotypes between healthy human individuals. Whole-study results and caveats: On the whole, naive subsets had larger estimated richness than memory subsets had.

There were only Caucasian adults among the donors, and all lived in Nashville, Tennessee. To note about this clone: The antigen remains unidentified.

The CDR3 has 13 residues. The germline gives CDR1 SGHRS, CDR2 YFSETQ. Trimming shortened V by 4 bases and J by 2 bases, and 9 bases separated the two germline ends. Assay used: immunoSEQ multiplex PCR; TCRdb lists only in-frame clones, some missing. The data contain just over 2,000,000 clones, 90% to 95% of them singletons. The sequence derives from a man younger than 35 in good health. Material: naive CD4+ T cells sorted from blood. Specified subset: CD45RA+ positively selected. The rearrangement joins TRBV5-1 to TRBJ1-2; the D is unclear. The CDR3 nucleotides read TGCGCCAGCAGCCCCGACCCCAACTATGGCTACACCTTC. Translated: CASSPDPNYGYTF.